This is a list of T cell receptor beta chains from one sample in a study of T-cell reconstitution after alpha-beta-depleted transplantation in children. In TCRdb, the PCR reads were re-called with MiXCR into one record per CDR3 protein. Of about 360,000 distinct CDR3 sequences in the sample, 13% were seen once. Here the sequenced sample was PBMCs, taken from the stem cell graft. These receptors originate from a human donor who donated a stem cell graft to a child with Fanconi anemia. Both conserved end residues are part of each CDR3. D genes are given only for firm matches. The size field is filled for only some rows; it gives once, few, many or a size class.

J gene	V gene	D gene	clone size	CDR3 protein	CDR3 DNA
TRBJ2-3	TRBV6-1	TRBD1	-	CASSRQGAADTQYF	TGTGCCAGCAGTCGACAGGGGGCGGCTGATACGCAGTATTTT
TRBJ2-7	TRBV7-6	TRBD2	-	CASSSSGATYEQYF	TGTGCCAGCAGCTCTAGCGGGGCAACCTACGAGCAGTACTTC
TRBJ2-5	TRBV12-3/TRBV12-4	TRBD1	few	CASSYYQGEETQYF	TGTGCCAGCAGTTATTATCAGGGGGAAGAGACCCAGTACTTC
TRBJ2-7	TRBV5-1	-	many	CASSLDGTSLYEQYF	TGCGCCAGCAGCTTGGACGGGACATCGTTATACGAGCAGTACTTC
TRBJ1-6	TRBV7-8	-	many	CASSLLRYNSPLHF	TGTGCCAGCAGCTTACTACGTTATAATTCACCCCTCCACTTT
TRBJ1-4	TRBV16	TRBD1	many	CASSQGTANEKLFF	TGTGCCAGCAGCCAAGGGACAGCTAATGAAAAACTGTTTTTT
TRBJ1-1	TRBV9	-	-	CASSVDGGHSTEAFF	TGTGCCAGCAGCGTAGACGGGGGGCACAGCACTGAAGCTTTCTTT
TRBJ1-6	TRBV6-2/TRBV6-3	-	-	CASSYSIPATLHF	TGTGCCAGCAGTTACTCTATTCCAGCCACCCTCCACTTT
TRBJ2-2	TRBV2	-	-	CASRSRTANTGELFF	TGTGCCAGCAGATCACGGACAGCGAACACCGGGGAGCTGTTTTTT
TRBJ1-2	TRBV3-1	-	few	CASSQGYGNYGYTF	TGTGCCAGCAGCCAAGGATACGGTAACTATGGCTACACCTTC
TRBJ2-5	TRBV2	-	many	CASSPRRQETQYF	TGTGCCAGCAGCCCACGCAGGCAAGAGACCCAGTACTTC
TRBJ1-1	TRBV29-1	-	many	CSVTYLTDSEAFF	TGCAGCGTCACCTATCTCACAGACTCTGAAGCTTTCTTT
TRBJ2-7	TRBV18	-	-	CASSSDRTDPDEQYF	TGTGCCAGCTCATCTGATAGGACAGATCCCGACGAGCAGTACTTC
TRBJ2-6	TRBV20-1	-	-	CSAPPFTGANVLTF	TGCAGTGCTCCGCCGTTTACTGGGGCCAACGTCCTGACTTTC
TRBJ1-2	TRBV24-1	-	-	CATSDYGYGYTF	TGTGCCACCAGTGATTACGGGTATGGCTACACCTTC
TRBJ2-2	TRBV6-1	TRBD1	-	CASPTLSESGGENTGELFF	TGTGCCAGCCCTACGCTTTCCGAGTCAGGGGGCGAGAACACCGGGGAGCTGTTTTTT
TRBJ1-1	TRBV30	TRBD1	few	CAWSRAMTGGIEAFF	TGTGCCTGGAGCCGAGCAATGACAGGGGGAATTGAAGCTTTCTTT
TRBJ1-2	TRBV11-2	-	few	CASSLDLENSLYGYTF	TGTGCCAGCAGCTTAGATTTGGAGAACAGCCTGTATGGCTACACCTTC
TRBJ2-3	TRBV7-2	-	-	CASSLVSQTDTQYF	TGTGCCAGCAGCTTAGTATCCCAGACAGATACGCAGTATTTT
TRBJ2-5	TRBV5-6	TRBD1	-	CASSFYRGRALQETQYF	TGTGCCAGCAGCTTTTACAGGGGGCGAGCGCTACAAGAGACCCAGTACTTC
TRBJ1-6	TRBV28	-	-	CASSPSTGDNSPLHF	TGTGCCAGCAGTCCCTCGACGGGGGATAATTCACCCCTCCACTTT
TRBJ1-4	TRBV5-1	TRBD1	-	CASSLTGEFTNEKLFF	TGCGCCAGCAGCCTCACAGGGGAGTTTACTAATGAAAAACTGTTTTTT
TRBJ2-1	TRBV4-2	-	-	CASSPPQGGNEQFF	TGTGCCAGCAGCCCCCCCCAGGGGGGCAATGAGCAGTTCTTC
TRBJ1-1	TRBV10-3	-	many	CASSPRQNTEAFF	TGTGCCAGCTCTCCGAGGCAGAACACTGAAGCTTTCTTT
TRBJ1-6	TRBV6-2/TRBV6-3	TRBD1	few	CASGTGHRSPLHF	TGTGCCAGCGGGACAGGACATCGGTCACCCCTCCACTTT
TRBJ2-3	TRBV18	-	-	CASSPSVLGTQYF	TGTGCCAGCTCACCTTCGGTCCTGGGTACGCAGTATTTT
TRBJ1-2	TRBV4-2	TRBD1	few	CASSQSDRDYGYTF	TGTGCCAGCAGCCAATCCGACAGGGACTATGGCTACACCTTC
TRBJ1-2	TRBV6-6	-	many	CASSSTANYGYTF	TGTGCCAGCAGTTCGACAGCCAACTATGGCTACACCTTC
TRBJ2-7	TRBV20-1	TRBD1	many	CSALGQGSYEQYF	TGCAGTGCTCTGGGACAGGGTTCCTACGAGCAGTACTTC
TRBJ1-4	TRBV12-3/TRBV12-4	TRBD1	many	CASSLSMTGPDEKLFF	TGTGCCAGCAGTTTATCTATGACAGGGCCGGACGAAAAACTGTTTTTT
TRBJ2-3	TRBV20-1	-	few	CSARSLGGGHTDTQYF	TGCAGTGCTAGATCCCTCGGAGGCGGGCACACAGATACGCAGTATTTT
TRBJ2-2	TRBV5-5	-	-	CASSSGGAAGELFF	TGTGCCAGCAGTTCCGGAGGGGCGGCCGGGGAGCTGTTTTTT
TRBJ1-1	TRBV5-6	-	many	CASSLQDRPAFF	TGTGCCAGCAGCTTACAAGACAGGCCAGCTTTCTTT